This T cell receptor (beta chain) stems from a study of T cell changes during pregnancy in multiple sclerosis. The CDR3 runs to 15 residues. The germline V and J ends were trimmed by 0 bases and 2 bases, with 12 bases remaining between them. The germline gives CDR1 SGDLS, CDR2 YYNGEE. Profiling relied on immunoSEQ multiplex PCR, and the TCRdb table lists in-frame clones only, not all of them. The profile shows more than 95,000 clones, about 94% of them singletons. Many counts were recorded for this clone. V gene TRBV9 combines with J gene TRBJ2-7, with D maybe TRBD1 (5 bases). This receptor was obtained from a female donor with multiple sclerosis, enrolled in a pregnancy study. The material sequenced was peripheral blood, taken after pregnancy. The CDR3: CASSVAPGATYEQYF. The CDR3 DNA follows: TGTGCCAGCAGCGTAGCACCTGGGGCTACCTACGAGCAGTACTTC.